This passage covers 3 T cell receptor beta chains from one sample sequenced in a study of cytomegalovirus exposure and HLA in healthy donors. Primers included in the PCR were 60 Vbeta and 13 Jbeta primers. The data were produced by immunoSEQ multiplex PCR, yet TCRdb's version contains in-frame clones alone and is incomplete. The repertoire includes fewer than 200,000 clones, less than 90% of them detected once, and approximately 0.98% sits in the top ten. The sample comprised PBMCs. All receptors derive from a man between 25 and 39 years old in good health and CMV-seronegative.

J is TRBJ2-3 and V is TRBV5-1; possible D gene TRBD1, 5 bases. The CDR3 runs 15 residues. Germline CDR1 and CDR2: SGHRS and YFSETQ. The V end was cut by 0 bases, the J end by 3 bases, with 11 bases between. CDR3 sequence: CASSLVGDRTDTQYF. For the CDR3, the DNA is TGCGCCAGCAGCTTGGTAGGGGATAGGACAGATACGCAGTATTTT.

The chain employs TRBV5-6 and TRBJ1-2; TRBD1 might be the D (5 bases). The V end was cut by 0 bases, the J end by 0 bases, with 9 bases between. Germline V lookup: CDR1 SGHDT, CDR2 YYEEEE. The CDR3 extends over 15 amino acids. The CDR3 loop is CASSLVETANYGYTF. CDR3 coding DNA: TGTGCCAGCAGCTTGGTTGAGACAGCTAACTATGGCTACACCTTC.

V and J are TRBV4-1 and TRBJ2-2; 8 bases fit TRBD1. The CDR3 covers 15 residues. V gave up 1 base and J gave up 4 bases; unmatched junction bases: 2. The germline gives CDR1 MGHRA, CDR2 YSYEKL. The CDR3 DNA reads as TGCGCCAGCAGCCAAGCCGGACAGGGCACCGGGGAGCTGTTTTTT. Translation: CASSQAGQGTGELFF.